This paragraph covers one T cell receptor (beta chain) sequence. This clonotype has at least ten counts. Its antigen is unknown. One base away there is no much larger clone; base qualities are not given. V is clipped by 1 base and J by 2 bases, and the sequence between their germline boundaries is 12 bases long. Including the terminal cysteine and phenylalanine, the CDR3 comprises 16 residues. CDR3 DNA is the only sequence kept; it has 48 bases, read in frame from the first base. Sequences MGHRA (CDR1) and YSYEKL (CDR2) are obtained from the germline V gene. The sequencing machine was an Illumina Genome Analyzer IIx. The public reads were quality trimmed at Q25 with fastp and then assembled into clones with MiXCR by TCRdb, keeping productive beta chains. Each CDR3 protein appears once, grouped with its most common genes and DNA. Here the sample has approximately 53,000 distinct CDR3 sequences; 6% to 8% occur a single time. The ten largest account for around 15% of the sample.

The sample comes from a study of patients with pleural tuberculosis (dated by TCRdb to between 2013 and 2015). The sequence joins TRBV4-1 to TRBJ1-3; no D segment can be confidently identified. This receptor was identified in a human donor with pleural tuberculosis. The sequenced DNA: TGCGCCAGCAGCCAAGTTCAACGGGGAGCTGGAAACACCATATATTTT. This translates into CASSQVQRGAGNTIYF.